Shown below are 19 T cell receptor beta chains from a single sample sequenced in a study of T cell repertoires in cytomegalovirus infection. TCRdb redid the calling of the reads with MiXCR, one entry per CDR3 protein. Seen here are some 900,000 distinct CDR3 sequences, approximately 30% observed once, and the top ten hold roughly 12%. What these receptors recognize is not known. The sample in question was cultured CD8+ T cells from PBMCs, obtained from culture after CMV antigen stimulation. These receptor sequences come from a human donor in good health (CMV status not recorded). Some clones in this sample may be carry-over from other donors' samples.

The chain's CDR3 is CASSEQETLSSYNEQFF. Here the CDR3 DNA reads TGTGCCAGCAGTGAGCAAGAGACTCTTAGCTCCTACAATGAGCAGTTCTTC. The rearrangement links TRBV2 to TRBJ2-1; no clear D gene. The germline V gene has CDR1 SNHLY and CDR2 FYNNEI. The CDR3 spans 17 residues. Trimming pared 3 bases from V and 0 bases from J, leaving 15 bases between. The full variable domain, rest sourced from reference TRBV2 and TRBJ2-1, is EPEVTQTPSHQVTQMGQEVILRCVPISNHLYFYWYRQILGQKVEFLVSFYNNEISEKSEIFDDQFSVERPDGSNFTLKIRSTKLEDSAMYFCASSEQETLSSYNEQFFGPGTRLTVL.

This clonotype was counted only a few times. The chain employs TRBV14 and TRBJ1-2, with 9 bases matching TRBD1. The germline V gene has CDR1 SGHDN and CDR2 FVKESK. Trimming cost V 3 bases and J 7 bases; bases outside gene matches: 6. The CDR3 contains 14 residues. The CDR3 DNA is TGTGCCAGCAGCCAGCCAGGGACAGGGTCTGGCTACACCTTC. This codes for CASSQPGTGSGYTF.

This chain connects TRBV28 to TRBJ1-5; TRBD1 matches 10 bases. V lost 5 bases, J lost 3 bases, and 7 bases stayed unmatched. Germline values: CDR1 MDHEN, CDR2 SYDVKM. CDR3 length equals 16 residues. This CDR3 is CASSIPGQGFNQPQHF. CDR3 bases: TGTGCCAGCAGTATACCGGGACAGGGGTTCAATCAGCCCCAGCATTTT.

This clonotype was counted a few times. V usage is TRBV5-5 and J usage is TRBJ1-1, with D possibly TRBD1 on 6 matching bases. The ends were cut back, 0 bases at V and 3 bases at J, with 12 bases in the middle. Germline CDR1 is SGHKS and CDR2 is YYEKEE (reference sequence). There are 15 residues in the CDR3. The DNA of the CDR3 is TGTGCCAGCAGCTTGGAGGAAGGGGGATACACTGAAGCTTTCTTT. This gives the protein CASSLEEGGYTEAFF. Full variable domain (rest looked up from reference TRBV5-5 and TRBJ1-1): DAGVTQSPTHLIKTRGQQVTLRCSPISGHKSVSWYQQVLGQGPQFIFQYYEKEERGRGNFPDRFSARQFPNYSSELNVNALLLGDSALYLCASSLEEGGYTEAFFGQGTRLTVV.

This chain connects TRBV3-1 to TRBJ1-6, with D possibly TRBD1 on 5 matching bases. Germline values: CDR1 LGHDT, CDR2 YNNKEL (reference sequence). There are 15 residues in the CDR3. V dropped 5 bases and J dropped 7 bases, with 15 bases sitting between them. The CDR3 DNA sequence: TGTGCCAGCAGCGGAACGGGACTGGCAAATTCACCCCTCCACTTT. Its translation is CASSGTGLANSPLHF.

The chain recombines TRBV20-1 with TRBJ2-7; possibly TRBD1 for D (6 bases). The germline V and J ends were trimmed by 1 base and 2 bases, with 15 bases remaining between them. This CDR3 has 15 amino acids. CDR1 and CDR2 from the germline V gene are DFQATT and SNEGSKA (reference sequence). The DNA of the CDR3 is TGCAGTGCTAGAGGGGTGTCAGGGGTCCCCTACGAGCAGTACTTC. Translating gives CSARGVSGVPYEQYF.

V gene TRBV12-5 combines with J gene TRBJ1-3; no clear D. Germline V gene lookup returns CDR1 LGHNT and CDR2 FRNRAP. CDR3 length: 12 amino acids. V was clipped by 6 bases and J by 7 bases, with 10 bases between them. The DNA of the CDR3 is TGTGCTAGTGGACCCTTGATTAACACCATATATTTT. This encodes CASGPLINTIYF.

CDR3 residues: CASSYSEGGGAGNQPQHF. The CDR3 DNA reads TGTGCCAGCAGTTACTCAGAGGGCGGGGGCGCGGGCAATCAGCCCCAGCATTTT. The V call is TRBV6-2 or TRBV6-3, the J call TRBJ1-5; D might be TRBD1 (6 bases). Germline V gene lookup returns CDR1 MNHEY and CDR2 SVGEGT. The V and J ends lost 0 bases and 2 bases respectively, with 17 bases between them. The CDR3 runs to 18 residues.

This clonotype appeared a few times. The chain links TRBV12-5 to TRBJ2-7; D remains ambiguous. Germline loops: CDR1 LGHNT, CDR2 FRNRAP. Deletions cut 0 bases from V and 4 bases from J, with 16 bases between. The CDR3 is 16 residues long. CDR3 residues: CASGLVGRWTLYEQYV. The CDR3 DNA is TGTGCTAGTGGTTTGGTAGGCCGGTGGACCCTTTACGAGCAGTACGTC.

To note about this clonotype: A much larger clone sits a single nucleotide away, making a read error possible. The genes are TRBV7-2 and TRBJ2-1; 7 bases are a match to TRBD2. The germline V gene has CDR1 SGHTA and CDR2 FQGNSA. The CDR3 loop spans 15 amino acids. The CDR3 DNA follows: TGTGTCAGCAGCCCATCCGGGGGGATATACAATGAGCAGTTCTTC. It yields the protein CVSSPSGGIYNEQFF.

This rearrangement joins TRBV28 to TRBJ2-1; 12 nucleotides agree with TRBD1. Looked up from germline, CDR1 is MDHEN and CDR2 is SYDVKM. Unmatched junction bases numbered 16, after V lost 11 bases and J lost 8 bases. CDR3 length: 16 residues. The CDR3 DNA sequence: TGTGCCTCCAAGGGCCCGGGACAGGGGGCGACCGATGAGCAGTTCTTC. Amino acid sequence: CASKGPGQGATDEQFF.

The chain couples TRBV27 to TRBJ2-1; D perhaps matches TRBD1 (6 bases). From germline, CDR1 is MNHEY and CDR2 SMNVEV (reference sequence). Trimming left V 7 bases short and J 14 bases short, with 24 bases between. This CDR3 has 14 residues. DNA for the CDR3: TGTGCCAGCACCTTAGGGGGACCATCAAATTCAAAGTTCTTC. Its protein is CASTLGGPSNSKFF.

V usage is TRBV7-2 and J usage is TRBJ1-4; possibly TRBD1 for D (5 bases). This CDR3 comprises 15 residues. Trimming pared 5 bases from V and 6 bases from J, leaving 16 bases between. Germline values: CDR1 SGHTA, CDR2 FQGNSA. As DNA, the CDR3 is TGTGCCAGCAGCGTCAATAGGGGCGGGGATGAAAAACTGTTTTTT. Protein product: CASSVNRGGDEKLFF.

This clonotype was detected only a few times. The chain is built from TRBV4-1 and TRBJ2-3; 8 bases align to TRBD2. This CDR3 contains 18 residues. Germline values: CDR1 MGHRA, CDR2 YSYEKL. Trimming removed 1 base from V and 2 bases from J; junction bases left unmatched: 11. This CDR3 is CASSQGHGGAQITDTQYF. The CDR3 coding sequence is TGCGCCAGCAGCCAAGGCCACGGGGGGGCCCAAATCACAGATACGCAGTATTTT.

In the case of this clonotype: With a much larger clone just one base away, this may be a read error. Lacking the conserved final phenylalanine or tryptophan, this CDR3 likely reflects a read error. This chain joins TRBV7-8 and TRBJ2-3, with unresolved D. CDR1 SGHVS and CDR2 FQNEAQ come from the germline V gene. V gave up 5 bases and J gave up 2 bases, with 8 bases separating them. The CDR3 extends over 13 amino acids. The CDR3: CASSPNPTDTQYS. As DNA, the CDR3 is TGTGCCAGCAGCCCAAACCCCACAGATACGCAGTATTCT.

The J gene is TRBJ2-1, the V gene TRBV12-5; D is ambiguous. Germline CDR1 LGHNT, CDR2 FRNRAP. Trimming left V 6 bases short and J 5 bases short, with 8 bases between. The CDR3 loop spans 12 amino acids. CDR3 sequence: CASGVGDNEQFF. For the CDR3, the DNA is TGTGCTAGTGGCGTTGGGGACAATGAGCAGTTCTTC.

This clonotype has more than one count but fewer than ten. J is TRBJ2-5 and V is TRBV6-2 or TRBV6-3, with D maybe TRBD2 (6 bases). Germline assignment: CDR1 MNHEY and CDR2 SVGEGT. The CDR3 runs to 18 residues. Trimming pared 1 base from V and 4 bases from J, leaving 22 bases between. CDR3 loop: CASSYFFGDTGGLETQYF. The CDR3 DNA reads as TGTGCCAGCAGTTACTTTTTTGGTGACACCGGAGGGTTAGAGACCCAGTACTTC.

Details on this clonotype: Germline is not matched at one junction end, which may reflect a read error. The V and J genes are TRBV9 and TRBJ2-1; D is ambiguous. Germline V gives CDR1 SGDLS, CDR2 YYNGEE. CDR3 length: 15 residues. In nucleotides, the CDR3 is TGTGTCAGCAGCGTAGCCAGATCGCTCGTCAATGAGCAGTTCTTC. Amino acid sequence: CVSSVARSLVNEQFF.

The chain uses TRBV29-1 and TRBJ2-2, with TRBD2 matching over 9 bases. The CDR3 has 16 amino acids. The germline CDR1 and CDR2 sequences are SQVTM and ANQGSEA. V trimming: 2 bases; J trimming: 8 bases; junction bases outside the gene matches: 12. CDR3 residues: CSVETWRGGQRGELFF. DNA of the CDR3: TGCAGCGTTGAAACCTGGCGGGGGGGCCAGCGAGGGGAGCTGTTTTTT.